The 6 T cell receptor beta chains given below trace back to one sample, sequenced in a study of spatial heterogeneity in lung cancer. TCRdb used MiXCR to reprocess the 5' RACE reads, holding one entry per CDR3 protein. This table holds around 63,000 distinct CDR3 sequences, approximately 8% found once. The time point: sample taken at primary tumor resection. Unsorted tumor, nontumor lung tissue or cryopreserved PBMC supplied the whole RNA. The input for sequencing was PBMCs, taken at surgery. Every receptor here comes from a female donor with early-stage non-small cell lung cancer.

This clonotype was found a few times. The V and J genes are TRBV5-1 and TRBJ2-7, with unresolved D. The CDR3 is 14 residues long. The germline CDR1 and CDR2 sequences are SGHRS and YFSETQ. Trimming pared 2 bases from V and 2 bases from J, leaving 11 bases between. DNA for the CDR3: TGCGCCAGCAGCTTAATACCCATCCCCTACGAGCAGTACGTC. It translates to CASSLIPIPYEQYV.

At least ten counts were recorded for this clonotype. V is TRBV10-3 and J is TRBJ1-1; D may be TRBD1 (5 bases). This CDR3 spans 13 amino acids. With 6 bases removed from V and 6 bases from J, the gap between germline ends came to 14 bases. Germline V CDR1 and CDR2: ENHRY, SYGVKD. CDR3: CAISPEEGSEAFF. CDR3 coding DNA: TGTGCCATCAGCCCCGAGGAGGGGTCTGAAGCTTTCTTT.

This clonotype was picked up a small number of times. The chain recombines TRBV7-6 with TRBJ1-4; D is unresolved. Trimming removed 5 bases at V and 4 bases at J, with 14 bases between. The CDR3 has 15 residues. Germline V gives CDR1 SGHVS, CDR2 FNYEAQ. The CDR3 DNA is TGTGCCAGCAGCCCCCGTGGAGGTTATAATGAAAAACTGTTTTTT. Translation: CASSPRGGYNEKLFF.

CDR3 in DNA: TGCGCCAGCAGCATGTACAGGTACCAAGAGACCCAGTACTTC. Its protein is CASSMYRYQETQYF. The gene calls are TRBV5-1 and TRBJ2-5; D possibly corresponds to TRBD1 (5 bases). Germline lookup yields CDR1 SGHRS and CDR2 YFSETQ. V lost 4 bases and J lost 0, with 10 bases in between. The CDR3 covers 14 residues.

At least ten counts were recorded for this clonotype. V usage is TRBV11-2 and J usage is TRBJ1-1; maybe TRBD1 (5 bases). CDR1 is SGHAT and CDR2 is FQNNGV in the germline V gene. CDR3 length: 14 residues. V lost 3 bases and J lost 0, with 8 bases in between. The DNA of the CDR3 is TGTGCCAGCAGCTTGGGGACGGTGAACACTGAAGCTTTCTTT. It yields the protein CASSLGTVNTEAFF. The full variable domain, completed using reference TRBV11-2 and TRBJ1-1, is EAGVAQSPRYKIIEKRQSVAFWCNPISGHATLYWYQQILGQGPKLLIQFQNNGVVDDSQLPKDRFSAERLKGVDSTLKIQPAKLEDSAVYLCASSLGTVNTEAFFGQGTRLTVV.

As concerns this clonotype: At one of its ends the junction is not consistent with the germline gene, which may arise from a read error. The rearrangement links TRBV9 to TRBJ2-3; D is uncertain. The CDR3 is 14 residues long. Germline assignment: CDR1 SGDLS and CDR2 YYNGEE. CDR3 coding DNA: TGTGCCAGCAGCGTAGGCGATAACACATATACGCAGTATTTT. Encoded protein: CASSVGDNTYTQYF.